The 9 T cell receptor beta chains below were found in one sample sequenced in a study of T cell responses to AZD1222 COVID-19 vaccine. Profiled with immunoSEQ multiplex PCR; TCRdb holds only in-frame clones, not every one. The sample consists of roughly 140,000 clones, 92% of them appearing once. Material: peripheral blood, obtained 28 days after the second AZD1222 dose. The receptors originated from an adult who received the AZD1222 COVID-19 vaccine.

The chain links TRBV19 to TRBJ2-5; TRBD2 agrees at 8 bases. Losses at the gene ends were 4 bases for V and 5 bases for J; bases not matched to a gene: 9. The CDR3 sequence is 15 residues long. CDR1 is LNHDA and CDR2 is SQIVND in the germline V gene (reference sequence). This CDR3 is CASSKGLVVQETQYF. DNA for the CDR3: TGTGCCAGTAGTAAGGGACTAGTGGTCCAGGAGACCCAGTACTTC.

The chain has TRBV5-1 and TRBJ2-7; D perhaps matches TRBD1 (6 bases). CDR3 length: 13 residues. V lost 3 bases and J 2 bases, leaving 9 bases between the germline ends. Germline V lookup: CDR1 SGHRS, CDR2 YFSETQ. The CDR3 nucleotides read TGCGCCAGCAGCTCAGGGACAACCTACGAGCAGTACTTC. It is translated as CASSSGTTYEQYF.

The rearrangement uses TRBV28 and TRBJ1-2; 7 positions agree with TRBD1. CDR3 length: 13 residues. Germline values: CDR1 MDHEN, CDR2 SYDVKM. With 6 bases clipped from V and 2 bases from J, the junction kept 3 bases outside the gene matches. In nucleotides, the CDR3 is TGTGCCAGCAGCACACAGGGGAACTATGGCTACACCTTC. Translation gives CASSTQGNYGYTF.

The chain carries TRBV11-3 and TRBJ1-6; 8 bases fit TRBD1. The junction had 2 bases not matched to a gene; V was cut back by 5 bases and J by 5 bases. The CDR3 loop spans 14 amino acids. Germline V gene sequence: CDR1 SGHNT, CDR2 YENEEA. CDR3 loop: CASSLGQDNSPLHF. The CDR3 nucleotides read TGTGCCAGCAGCCTGGGACAGGATAATTCACCCCTCCACTTT.

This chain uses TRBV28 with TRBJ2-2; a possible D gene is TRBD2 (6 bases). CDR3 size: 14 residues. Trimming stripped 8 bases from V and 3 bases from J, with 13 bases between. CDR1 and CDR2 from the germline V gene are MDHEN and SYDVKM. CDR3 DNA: TGTGCCAGCTCTATCGGGAGCCACACCGGGGAGCTGTTTTTT. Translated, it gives CASSIGSHTGELFF. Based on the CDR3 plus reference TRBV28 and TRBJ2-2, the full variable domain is DVKVTQSSRYLVKRTGEKVFLECVQDMDHENMFWYRQDPGLGLRLIYFSYDVKMKEKGDIPEGYSVSREKKERFSLILESASTNQTSMYLCASSIGSHTGELFFGEGSRLTVL.

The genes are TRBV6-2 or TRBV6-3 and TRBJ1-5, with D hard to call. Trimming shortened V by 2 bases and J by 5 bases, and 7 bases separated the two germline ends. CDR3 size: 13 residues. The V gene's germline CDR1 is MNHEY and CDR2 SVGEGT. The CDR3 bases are TGTGCCAGCAGTTACGGGGTAGATCAGCCCCAGCATTTT. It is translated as CASSYGVDQPQHF.

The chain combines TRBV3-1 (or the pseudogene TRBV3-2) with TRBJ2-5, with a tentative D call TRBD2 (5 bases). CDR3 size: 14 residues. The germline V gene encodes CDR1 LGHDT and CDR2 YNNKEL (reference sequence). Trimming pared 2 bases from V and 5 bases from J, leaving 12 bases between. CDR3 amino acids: CASSQRTGGETQYF. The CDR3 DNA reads TGTGCCAGCAGCCAAAGGACTGGCGGGGAGACCCAGTACTTC.

The CDR3 here is CASTQANTGELFF. DNA of the CDR3: TGTGCCAGTACCCAGGCCAACACCGGGGAGCTGTTTTTT. This chain links TRBV19 with TRBJ2-2; D is unresolved. Germline V lookup: CDR1 LNHDA, CDR2 SQIVND (reference sequence). V lost 7 bases to trimming and J lost 2 bases, with 8 bases between them. The CDR3 totals 13 residues.

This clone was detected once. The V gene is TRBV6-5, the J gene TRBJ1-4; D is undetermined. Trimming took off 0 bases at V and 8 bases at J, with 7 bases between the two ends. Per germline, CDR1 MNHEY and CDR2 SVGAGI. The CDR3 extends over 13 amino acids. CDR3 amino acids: CASSYSIWEKLFF. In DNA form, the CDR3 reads TGTGCCAGCAGTTACTCGATCTGGGAAAAACTGTTTTTT.